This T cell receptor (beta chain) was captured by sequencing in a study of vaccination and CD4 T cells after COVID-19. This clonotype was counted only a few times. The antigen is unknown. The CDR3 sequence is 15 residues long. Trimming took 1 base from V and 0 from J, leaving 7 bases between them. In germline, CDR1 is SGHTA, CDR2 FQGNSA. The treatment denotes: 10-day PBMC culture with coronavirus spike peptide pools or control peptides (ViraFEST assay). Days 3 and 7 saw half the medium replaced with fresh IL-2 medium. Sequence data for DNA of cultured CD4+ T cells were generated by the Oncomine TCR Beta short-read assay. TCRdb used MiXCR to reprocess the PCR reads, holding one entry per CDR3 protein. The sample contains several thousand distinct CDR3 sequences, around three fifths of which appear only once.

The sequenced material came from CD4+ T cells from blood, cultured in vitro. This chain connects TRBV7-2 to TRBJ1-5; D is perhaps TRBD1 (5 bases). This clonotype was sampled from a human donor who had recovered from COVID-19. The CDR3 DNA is TGTGCCAGCAGCTTAGTTGACAGTAGCAATCAGCCCCAGCATTTT. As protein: CASSLVDSSNQPQHF.